This T cell receptor (beta chain) was sequenced in a study of blood T cells in healthy people across ages. The sample holds a few counts of this clonotype. Its antigen remains unidentified. A second PCR of 7 to 11 cycles used a sample-barcoded 5' primer and a J-beta primer mix. TCRdb fed the 5' RACE reads into MiXCR, producing one record per CDR3 protein. The sample records fewer than 1.5 million distinct CDR3 sequences, about 40% being singletons. Germline V gives CDR1 SNHLY, CDR2 FYNNEI. CDR3 length: 15 amino acids. V shed 6 bases and J 12 bases; nucleotides not matched to a gene: 15. Points from the study as a whole: For the donors, CMV status was unknown and possibly confounded expanded clonotype changes.

The source of this sequence is a woman aged 18-30 years in good health. The rearrangement joins TRBV2 to TRBJ2-1, with 9 bases that match TRBD2. What was sequenced was blood. The CDR3 bases are TGTGCCAGCAGACACCAGCGGGAGGAGACTCAAGGGCAGTTCTTC. It is translated as CASRHQREETQGQFF.